The 19 T cell receptor beta chains below all came from one sample that was sequenced in a study of graft-versus-host responses after intestinal transplantation. Researchers processed graft tissue to release intraepithelial and lamina propria lymphocytes. Data came from immunoSEQ multiplex PCR; TCRdb stores just in-frame clones and leaves some out. This sample has about 6,400 clones; roughly four fifths occur once, and the top ten carry 6.5% to 9%. Sequencing was performed on ileum tissue, taken 307 days after intestinal transplant. These receptor sequences come from a human patient who received an intestinal transplant, so some T cells may come from the graft donor.

V gene TRBV2 combines with J gene TRBJ1-2; unclear D gene. This CDR3 is 15 amino acids long. Trimming stripped 4 bases from V and 2 bases from J, with 14 bases between. CDR1 and CDR2 (germline): SNHLY, FYNNEI. The chain's CDR3 is CASSAETNFNYGYTF. CDR3 DNA: TGTGCCAGCAGTGCTGAGACAAATTTCAACTATGGCTACACCTTC.

The rearrangement joins TRBV9 to TRBJ2-3; TRBD2 might be the D (6 bases). Germline V gene data show CDR1 as SGDLS and CDR2 as YYNGEE. The CDR3 totals 17 residues. V dropped 0 bases and J dropped 0 bases, with 14 bases sitting between them. CDR3 DNA sequence: TGTGCCAGCAGCGTAGCAGGGCTAGCGTTAAGCACAGATACGCAGTATTTT. Its translation: CASSVAGLALSTDTQYF. The whole variable domain, remainder taken from reference TRBV9 and TRBJ2-3, is DSGVTQTPKHLITATGQRVTLRCSPRSGDLSVYWYQQSLDQGLQFLIQYYNGEERAKGNILERFSAQQFPDLHSELNLSSLELGDSALYFCASSVAGLALSTDTQYFGPGTRLTVL.

The V call is TRBV28, the J call TRBJ2-5; TRBD1 is a possible D gene (5 bases). The V end lost 1 base, the J end lost 5 bases, and 11 bases lay between the germline ends. Germline V gene sequence: CDR1 MDHEN, CDR2 SYDVKM. The CDR3 consists of 14 residues. DNA for the CDR3: TGTGCCAGCAGTTTATTTTGGACATCGGAGACCCAGTACTTC. The encoded protein is CASSLFWTSETQYF.

The chain's CDR3 is CASSYVAGVGEQYF. CDR3 DNA sequence: TGTGCCAGCAGTTACGTAGCGGGAGTGGGTGAGCAGTACTTC. The V and J genes are TRBV6-5 and TRBJ2-7; TRBD2 matches at 9 bases. Per the germline V gene, CDR1 is MNHEY and CDR2 is SVGAGI. With 2 bases clipped from V and 7 bases from J, the junction kept 6 bases outside the gene matches. The CDR3 sequence is 14 residues long.

The chain combines TRBV27 with TRBJ2-6; 10 bases fit TRBD1. CDR3 size: 15 residues. The germline V gene has CDR1 MNHEY and CDR2 SMNVEV (reference sequence). This chain's CDR3 is CGPGQGSGGANVLTF. For the CDR3, the DNA is TGTGGCCCGGGACAGGGGTCGGGTGGGGCCAACGTCCTGACTTTC.

This chain uses TRBV21-1 with TRBJ1-5; the D call in the table, TRBD1, was not verified against the DNA. TRBV21-1 is deemed a pseudogene. The CDR3 consists of 18 residues. The CDR3 reads CASSKTRTGGHSNQPQHF. In DNA form, the CDR3 reads TGTGCCAGCAGCAAAACGAGGACAGGGGGTCATAGCAATCAGCCCCAGCATTTT.

The rearrangement links TRBV6-4 to TRBJ2-7, with D possibly being TRBD2 (6 bases). V was pared by 0 bases and J by 1 base, with 7 bases between. The CDR3 covers 14 residues. The germline V gene encodes CDR1 MRHNA and CDR2 SNTAGT. The CDR3 is CASSDSRGSYEQYF. CDR3 sequence (DNA): TGTGCCAGCAGTGACTCCCGGGGGTCCTACGAGCAGTACTTC.

The chain recombines TRBV5-1 with TRBJ2-3, with TRBD2 matching over 7 bases. CDR1 and CDR2 (germline): SGHRS, YFSETQ. V lost 3 bases and J lost 1; bases outside the gene matches: 11. The CDR3 covers 17 residues. The DNA for the CDR3 is TGCGCCAGCAGCTCAGCGGGACGGCCCCTCGGCACAGATACGCAGTATTTT. This sequence encodes CASSSAGRPLGTDTQYF.

This chain connects TRBV6-1 to TRBJ2-1; 11 nucleotides match TRBD2. This CDR3 region has 15 residues. Germline loops: CDR1 MNHNS, CDR2 SASEGT. The J segment lost 2 bases and the V segment lost 7 bases, leaving 4 bases of the junction unmatched. This CDR3 is CASMLAGGTYNEQFF. CDR3 in DNA: TGTGCCAGCATGCTAGCGGGAGGAACCTACAATGAGCAGTTCTTC.

The V and J genes are TRBV6-1 and TRBJ2-5; D ambiguous. Gene TRBJ2-7 matches the end of the DNA better, so the J call may be wrong. Germline values: CDR1 MNHNS, CDR2 SASEGT. The CDR3 has 13 residues. The CDR3: CASSEAAGLEQYF. The CDR3 DNA is TGTGCCAGCAGTGAAGCAGCCGGTCTCGAGCAGTACTTC.

The rearrangement uses TRBV9 and TRBJ2-4; maybe TRBD2 (5 bases). V was cut by 2 bases and J by 11 bases, with 11 bases left in between. The CDR3 extends over 12 amino acids. Germline V gene lookup returns CDR1 SGDLS and CDR2 YYNGEE. The DNA for the CDR3 is TGTGCCAGCAGCGTGGGGAGTGGTCTTCAGTACTTC. Translating gives CASSVGSGLQYF.

This clone was seen just once. A read error may produce the germline difference seen at one junction end. The chain links TRBV4-1 to TRBJ2-1; a possible D gene is TRBD2 (5 bases). The germline gives CDR1 MGHRA, CDR2 YSYEKL. This CDR3 contains 16 residues. CDR3 DNA sequence: TGTGCCAGCAGCCAAGATGGACTGAGCTCCTACAATGAGCAGTTCTTC. Protein product: CASSQDGLSSYNEQFF.

The chain links TRBV9 to TRBJ2-2, with 13 bases that match TRBD2. CDR1 is SGDLS, CDR2 YYNGEE, per germline. V trimming: 4 bases; J trimming: 6 bases; junction bases outside the gene matches: 9. This CDR3 has 17 amino acids. The CDR3, as DNA: TGTGCCAGCAGCCCATGGACTAGCGGGAGAAATGCCGGGGAGCTGTTTTTT. Amino acids: CASSPWTSGRNAGELFF.

The V gene is TRBV2, the J gene TRBJ2-7; 8 nucleotides align to TRBD1. J lost 3 bases, V lost 4 bases, and 2 bases had no gene match. The germline gives CDR1 SNHLY, CDR2 FYNNEI. This CDR3 has 13 amino acids. The CDR3 sequence is CASSGTGFYEQYF. The CDR3 region has the DNA TGTGCCAGCAGTGGGACAGGGTTCTACGAGCAGTACTTC.

V is TRBV21-1 and J is TRBJ2-7; no check of the table's D call, TRBD1, against the DNA was made. TRBV21-1 is deemed a pseudogene. The CDR3 is made up of 16 amino acids. CDR3 DNA: TGTGCCAGCAGCAAAGGGCCCAACGAAAGCTCCTACGAGCAGTACTTC. Translating gives CASSKGPNESSYEQYF.

This clone was counted a few times. This chain joins TRBV6-5 and TRBJ2-1, with D possibly TRBD2 on 5 matching bases. Germline V lookup: CDR1 MNHEY, CDR2 SVGAGI. The germline V and J ends were trimmed by 0 bases and 7 bases, with 13 bases remaining between them. The CDR3 covers 15 residues. CDR3 sequence reads: CASSYSIYSGNEQFF. The CDR3 DNA follows: TGTGCCAGCAGTTACTCGATTTACTCGGGGAATGAGCAGTTCTTC.

The chain is built from TRBV5-1 and TRBJ2-1; 16 bases align to TRBD2. After removal of 4 bases from V and 9 bases from J, the junction contained 4 bases not matched to a gene. The CDR3 runs 15 residues. The V gene's germline CDR1 is SGHRS and CDR2 YFSETQ. CDR3 region: CASSIGTSGRGEQFF. Here the CDR3 DNA reads TGCGCCAGCAGCATCGGGACTAGCGGGAGGGGTGAGCAGTTCTTC.

The rearrangement uses TRBV10-3 and TRBJ1-2; perhaps TRBD1 as D (6 bases). Looked up from germline, CDR1 is ENHRY and CDR2 is SYGVKD. The V end lost 4 bases, the J end lost 10 bases, and 16 bases lay between the germline ends. The CDR3 is 13 residues long. CDR3 sequence (DNA): TGTGCCATCAGTGTCGAGGGGGAATCGACCTACACCTTC. Amino acids: CAISVEGESTYTF.

This chain joins TRBV5-4 and TRBJ2-3; 12 bases match TRBD2. The ends lost 4 bases at V and 6 bases at J; junction bases unmatched: 9. This CDR3 is built from 16 residues. CDR1 and CDR2 from the germline V gene are SGHNT and YYREEE (reference sequence). DNA for the CDR3: TGTGCCAGCAGCCACAACCCTAGCGGGGGGGTGGATACGCAGTATTTT. Translating gives CASSHNPSGGVDTQYF.